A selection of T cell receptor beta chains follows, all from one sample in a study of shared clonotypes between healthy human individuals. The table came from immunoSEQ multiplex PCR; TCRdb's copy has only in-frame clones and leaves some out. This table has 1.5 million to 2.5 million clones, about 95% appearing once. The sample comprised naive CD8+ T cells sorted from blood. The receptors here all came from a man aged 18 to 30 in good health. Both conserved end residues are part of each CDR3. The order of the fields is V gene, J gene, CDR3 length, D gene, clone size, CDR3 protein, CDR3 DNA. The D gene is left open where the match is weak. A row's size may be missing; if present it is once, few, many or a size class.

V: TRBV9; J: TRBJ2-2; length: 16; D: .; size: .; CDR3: CASSGGPRGNTGELFF; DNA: TGTGCCAGCAGCGGAGGCCCTAGGGGGAACACCGGGGAGCTGTTTTTT
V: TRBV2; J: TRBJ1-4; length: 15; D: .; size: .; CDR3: CASMGVTGTNEKLFF; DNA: TGTGCCAGCATGGGGGTTACAGGAACTAATGAAAAACTGTTTTTT
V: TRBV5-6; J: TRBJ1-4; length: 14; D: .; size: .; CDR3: CASSLAGFNEKLFF; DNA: TGTGCCAGCAGCTTGGCGGGATTTAATGAAAAACTGTTTTTT
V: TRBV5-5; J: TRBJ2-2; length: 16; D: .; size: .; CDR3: CASSPLSVSNTGELFF; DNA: TGTGCCAGCAGCCCCTTATCCGTATCGAACACCGGGGAGCTGTTTTTT
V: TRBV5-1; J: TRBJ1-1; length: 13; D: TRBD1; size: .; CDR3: CASSTTGGHEAFF; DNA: TGCGCCAGCAGCACAACAGGGGGACATGAAGCTTTCTTT
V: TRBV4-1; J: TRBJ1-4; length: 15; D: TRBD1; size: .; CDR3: CASSQVAGGREKLFF; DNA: TGCGCCAGCAGCCAAGTAGCAGGGGGCCGGGAAAAACTGTTTTTT
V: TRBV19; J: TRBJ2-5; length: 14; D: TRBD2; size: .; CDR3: CASSSTSGEETQYF; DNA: TGTGCCAGTAGTTCGACTAGCGGGGAAGAGACCCAGTACTTC
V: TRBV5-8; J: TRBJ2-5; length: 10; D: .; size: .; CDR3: CASSLWIGYF; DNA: TGTGCCAGCAGCTTGTGGATCGGATACTTC
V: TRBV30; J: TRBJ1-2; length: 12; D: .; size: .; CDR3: CAWSSLGTGYTF; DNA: TGTGCCTGGAGCTCCTTGGGGACTGGCTACACCTTC
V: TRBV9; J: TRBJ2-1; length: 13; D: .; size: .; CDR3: CASSGDTYNEQFF; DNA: TGTGCCAGCAGCGGCGACACTTACAATGAGCAGTTCTTC
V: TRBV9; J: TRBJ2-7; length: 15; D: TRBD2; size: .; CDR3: CASSEGLAGNYEQYF; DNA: TGTGCCAGCAGCGAAGGACTAGCGGGAAACTACGAGCAGTACTTC
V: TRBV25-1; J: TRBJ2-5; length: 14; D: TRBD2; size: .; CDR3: CASGGLAGWETQYF; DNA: TGTGCCAGCGGCGGACTAGCGGGATGGGAGACCCAGTACTTC
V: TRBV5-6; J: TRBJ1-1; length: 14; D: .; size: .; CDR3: CASSPGGLNTEAFF; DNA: TGTGCCAGCAGCCCGGGAGGTCTGAACACTGAAGCTTTCTTT
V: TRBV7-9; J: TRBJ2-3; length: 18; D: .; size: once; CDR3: CASSSTPGGTPNPDTQYF; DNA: TGTGCCAGCAGCTCCACCCCGGGGGGCACTCCCAACCCAGATACGCAGTATTTT
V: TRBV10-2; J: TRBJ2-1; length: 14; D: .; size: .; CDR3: CASSLAPSYNEQFF; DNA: TGCGCCAGCTCCCTCGCGCCCTCCTACAATGAGCAGTTCTTC
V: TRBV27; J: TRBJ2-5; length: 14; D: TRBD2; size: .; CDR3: CASRFAGGGETQYF; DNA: TGTGCCAGCAGGTTCGCGGGGGGGGGAGAGACCCAGTACTTC
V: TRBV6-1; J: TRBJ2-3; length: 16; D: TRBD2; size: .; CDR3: CASSDSPGGAGDTQYF; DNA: TGTGCCAGCAGTGATTCACCGGGGGGGGCCGGAGATACGCAGTATTTT
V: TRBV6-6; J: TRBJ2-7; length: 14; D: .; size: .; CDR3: CASSYGGRLYEQYF; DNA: TGTGCCAGCAGTTACGGCGGGCGGCTCTACGAGCAGTACTTC
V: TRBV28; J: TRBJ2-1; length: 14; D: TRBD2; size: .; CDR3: CASRTSRSYNEQFF; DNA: TGTGCCAGCAGGACTAGCCGCTCCTACAATGAGCAGTTCTTC
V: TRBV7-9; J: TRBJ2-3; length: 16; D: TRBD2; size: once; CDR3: CASSRLAVTSTDTQYF; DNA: TGTGCCAGCAGCCGACTAGCGGTAACTAGCACAGATACGCAGTATTTT
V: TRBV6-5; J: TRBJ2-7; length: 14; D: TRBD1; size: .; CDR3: CASSPTGGYYEQYF; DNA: TGTGCCAGCAGTCCGACAGGGGGTTACTACGAGCAGTACTTC
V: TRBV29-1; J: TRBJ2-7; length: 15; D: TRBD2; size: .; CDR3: CSALAGGQGGYEQYF; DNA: TGCAGCGCACTAGCGGGAGGGCAGGGTGGCTACGAGCAGTACTTC